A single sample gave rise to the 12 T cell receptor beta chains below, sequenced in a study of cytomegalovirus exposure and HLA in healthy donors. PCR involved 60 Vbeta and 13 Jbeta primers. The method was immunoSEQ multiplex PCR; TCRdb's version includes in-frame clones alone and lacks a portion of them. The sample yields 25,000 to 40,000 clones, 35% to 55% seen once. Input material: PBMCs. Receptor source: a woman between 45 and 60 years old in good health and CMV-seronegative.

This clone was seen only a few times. CDR3 coding DNA: TGCGCCAGCAGCTTGGCACAGGGGGCTTTTTCCTACAATGAGCAGTTCTTC. Amino acids: CASSLAQGAFSYNEQFF. The V gene is TRBV5-1, the J gene TRBJ2-1, with 9 bases that match TRBD1. The CDR3 sequence is 17 residues long. Germline assignment: CDR1 SGHRS and CDR2 YFSETQ. After removal of 0 bases from V and 1 base from J, the junction contained 5 bases not matched to a gene.

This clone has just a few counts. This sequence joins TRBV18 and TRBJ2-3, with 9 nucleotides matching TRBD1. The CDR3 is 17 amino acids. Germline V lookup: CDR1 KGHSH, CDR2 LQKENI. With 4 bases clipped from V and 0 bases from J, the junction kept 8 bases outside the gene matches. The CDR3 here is CASSHNRGRPSTDTQYF. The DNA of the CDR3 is TGTGCCAGCTCACACAACAGGGGGCGGCCGAGCACAGATACGCAGTATTTT.

Here the CDR3 reads CASSAGTSVHNEQFF. The CDR3 DNA is TGTGCCAGCAGCGCCGGGACTAGCGTACACAATGAGCAGTTCTTC. The V gene is TRBV7-7, the J gene TRBJ2-1; 10 positions match TRBD2. Germline V gene data show CDR1 as SSHAT and CDR2 as FNYEAQ (reference sequence). The CDR3 has 15 amino acids. V shed 5 bases, J shed 5 bases, and the junction held 6 bases outside the gene matches.

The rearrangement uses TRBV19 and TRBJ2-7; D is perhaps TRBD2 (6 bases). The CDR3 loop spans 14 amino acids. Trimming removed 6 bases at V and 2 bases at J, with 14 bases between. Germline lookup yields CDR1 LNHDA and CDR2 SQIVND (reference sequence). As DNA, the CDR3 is TGTGCCAGTAGATGGGGGGACCTAACCTACGAGCAGTACTTC. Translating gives CASRWGDLTYEQYF.

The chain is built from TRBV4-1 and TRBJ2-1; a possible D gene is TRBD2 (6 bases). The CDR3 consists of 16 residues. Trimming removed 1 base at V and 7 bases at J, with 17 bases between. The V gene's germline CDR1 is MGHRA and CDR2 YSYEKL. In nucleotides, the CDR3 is TGCGCCAGCAGCCAAGGGTCCGGGACTCCGCCAAATGAGCAGTTCTTC. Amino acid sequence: CASSQGSGTPPNEQFF.

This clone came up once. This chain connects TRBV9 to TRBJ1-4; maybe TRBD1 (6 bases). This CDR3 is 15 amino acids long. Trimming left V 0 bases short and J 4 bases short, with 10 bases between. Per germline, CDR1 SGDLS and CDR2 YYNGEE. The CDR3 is CASSVGGGNNEKLFF. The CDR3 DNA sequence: TGTGCCAGCAGCGTAGGAGGGGGAAATAATGAAAAACTGTTTTTT.

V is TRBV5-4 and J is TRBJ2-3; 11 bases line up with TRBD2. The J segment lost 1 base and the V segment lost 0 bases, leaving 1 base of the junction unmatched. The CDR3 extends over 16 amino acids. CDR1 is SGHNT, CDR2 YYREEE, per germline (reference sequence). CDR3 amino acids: CASSLGTSGRTDTQYF. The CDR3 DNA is TGTGCCAGCAGCTTGGGGACTAGCGGGCGCACAGATACGCAGTATTTT.

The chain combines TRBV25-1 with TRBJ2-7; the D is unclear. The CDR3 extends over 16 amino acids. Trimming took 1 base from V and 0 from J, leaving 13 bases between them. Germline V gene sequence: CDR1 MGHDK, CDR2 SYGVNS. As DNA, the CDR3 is TGTGCCAGCAGTGAATGGGCCAGTTCAAACTCCTACGAGCAGTACTTC. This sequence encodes CASSEWASSNSYEQYF.

CDR3 nucleotide sequence: TGTGCCAGTAGCACTTACAATGAGCAGTTCTTC. It encodes CASSTYNEQFF. The gene calls are TRBV19 and TRBJ2-1; D gene ambiguous. The CDR3 is 11 amino acids. Trimming stripped 6 bases from V and 4 bases from J, with 4 bases between. Germline loops: CDR1 LNHDA, CDR2 SQIVND (reference sequence).

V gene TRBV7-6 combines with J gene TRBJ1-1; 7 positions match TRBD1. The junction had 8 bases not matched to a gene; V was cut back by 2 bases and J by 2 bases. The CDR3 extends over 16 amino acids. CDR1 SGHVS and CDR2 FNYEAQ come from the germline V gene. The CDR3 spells CASSLLGPGGNTEAFF. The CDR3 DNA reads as TGTGCCAGCAGCTTACTGGGCCCAGGGGGAAACACTGAAGCTTTCTTT.

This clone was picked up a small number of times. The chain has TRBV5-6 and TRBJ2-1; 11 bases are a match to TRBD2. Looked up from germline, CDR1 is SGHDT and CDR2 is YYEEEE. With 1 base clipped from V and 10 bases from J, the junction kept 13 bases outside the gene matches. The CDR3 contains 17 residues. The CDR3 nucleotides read TGTGCCAGCAGCTTGTTCTTTACTAGCGGGAGAATATGGGAGCAGTTCTTC. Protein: CASSLFFTSGRIWEQFF.

The CDR3 is CASSLQAPGGYTF. The CDR3 region has the DNA TGTGCCAGTAGTTTACAGGCCCCCGGCGGCTACACCTTC. The chain combines TRBV19 with TRBJ1-2, with D tentatively TRBD1 (5 bases). CDR3 length: 13 amino acids. Looked up from germline, CDR1 is LNHDA and CDR2 is SQIVND (reference sequence). The V gene lost 5 bases and the J gene lost 8 bases, with 15 bases spanning the gap.